This is a list of T cell receptor beta chains from one sample in a study of T cell responses to AZD1222 COVID-19 vaccine. Clones were sequenced by immunoSEQ multiplex PCR, and TCRdb holds only the in-frame ones, with some missing. The sample includes about 72,000 clones, more than 75% of them seen just once. The specimen comprised peripheral blood, sampled on day 0 of AZD1222 vaccination. The origin of the receptors is an adult in good health. The CDR3 runs from the conserved cysteine through the conserved F or W. D genes are given only for firm matches. Expanded clones are given a class, and other clones once, few, many or no size at all.

clone_size j_call v_call d_call cdr3_aa cdr3_nt
- TRBJ2-5 TRBV7-2 TRBD2 CASSLNRRASGFQETQYF TGTGCCAGCAGCTTAAATCGTAGGGCTAGCGGGTTCCAAGAGACCCAGTACTTC
- TRBJ2-2 TRBV4-2 - CASSHGELANTGELFF TGTGCCAGCAGCCACGGCGAGTTAGCGAACACCGGGGAGCTGTTTTTT
once TRBJ1-2 TRBV7-8 TRBD1 CASSLGTGIAYGYTF TGTGCCAGCAGCTTAGGGACAGGAATAGCCTATGGCTACACCTTC
- TRBJ1-1 TRBV27 TRBD1 CASSDRVSTEAFF TGTGCCAGCAGTGACAGGGTCTCCACTGAAGCTTTCTTT
- TRBJ2-3 TRBV19 TRBD2 CASSIGLAGGPYTDTQYF TGTGCCAGTAGTATTGGGCTAGCGGGGGGACCATACACAGATACGCAGTATTTT
- TRBJ1-1 TRBV11-2 - CASSFPTVNTEAFF TGTGCCAGCAGCTTTCCGACAGTAAACACTGAAGCTTTCTTT
- TRBJ1-3 TRBV20-1 TRBD1 CSASPGTGNRPGNTIYF TGCAGTGCCAGTCCCGGGACAGGGAATAGACCTGGAAACACCATATATTTT
- TRBJ1-5 TRBV3-1/TRBV3-2 - CASSQGGGQPQHF TGTGCCAGCAGCCAGGGAGGGGGACAGCCCCAGCATTTT
- TRBJ2-5 TRBV15 - CATSMIGETQYF TGTGCCACCAGCATGATAGGGGAGACCCAGTACTTC
- TRBJ2-7 TRBV5-1 TRBD1 CASSSSQGAREQYF TGCGCCAGCAGCTCGTCGCAGGGGGCGCGGGAGCAGTACTTC
- TRBJ1-3 TRBV6-5 - CATARDSGNTIYF TGTGCCACCGCCAGGGACTCTGGAAACACCATATATTTT
- TRBJ1-2 TRBV28 TRBD1 CASSPDRGPRGYTF TGTGCCAGCAGCCCAGACAGGGGGCCCCGAGGCTACACCTTC
- TRBJ2-3 TRBV5-1 TRBD2 CASSSSGGEGNTQYF TGCGCCAGCAGCTCAAGCGGGGGAGAAGGGAATACGCAGTATTTT
- TRBJ2-3 TRBV3-1/TRBV3-2 - CASSHDPTDTQYF TGTGCCAGCAGCCACGACCCCACAGATACGCAGTATTTT
- TRBJ1-5 TRBV2 TRBD1 CASSETQGDRNQPQHF TGTGCCAGCAGTGAGACCCAGGGGGATCGAAATCAGCCCCAGCATTTT
- TRBJ2-3 TRBV7-2 TRBD2 CASSLAGASGVDTQYF TGTGCCAGCAGCTTAGCCGGGGCTAGCGGGGTTGATACGCAGTATTTT
- TRBJ2-1 TRBV19 - CASSLDRNNEQFF TGTGCCAGTAGTCTTGACAGGAACAATGAGCAGTTCTTC
- TRBJ1-4 TRBV25-1 - CASSEYGGGGEKLFF TGTGCCAGCAGTGAATACGGGGGAGGGGGTGAAAAACTGTTTTTT
- TRBJ1-4 TRBV4-3 - CASSQVAGAGEKLFF TGCGCCAGCAGCCAAGTCGCGGGGGCTGGGGAAAAACTGTTTTTT
- TRBJ1-5 TRBV7-6 - CASSLGGRNNQPQHF TGTGCCAGCAGCTTAGGAGGCAGAAACAATCAGCCCCAGCATTTT
few TRBJ1-5 TRBV19 - CASSSPQTVAPQHF TGTGCCAGTAGTTCTCCCCAGACTGTAGCGCCCCAGCATTTT
- TRBJ1-2 TRBV28 - CASSSQPNYGYTF TGTGCCAGCAGTTCCCAACCAAACTATGGCTACACCTTC
- TRBJ1-2 TRBV18 - CASSPDTGGYGYTF TGTGCCAGCTCACCCGATACGGGTGGCTATGGCTACACCTTC
- TRBJ2-2 TRBV7-2 - CASSLWAGELFF TGTGCCAGCAGCTTATGGGCCGGGGAGCTGTTTTTT
- TRBJ1-6 TRBV7-8 - CASSSRPALGGNSPLHF TGTGCCAGCAGCTCCCGCCCGGCACTTGGGGGGAATTCACCCCTCCACTTT
- TRBJ1-2 TRBV4-1 - CASSPRAEINYGYTF TGCGCCAGCAGCCCGCGAGCCGAGATTAACTATGGCTACACCTTC
- TRBJ1-1 TRBV11-2 - CASSGGGTEAFF TGTGCCAGCAGTGGCGGGGGCACTGAAGCTTTCTTT
- TRBJ2-3 TRBV19 - CASSAKVRTDTQYF TGTGCCAGTAGTGCCAAGGTGAGGACAGATACGCAGTATTTT
- TRBJ2-7 TRBV2 TRBD2 CASSGEGYEQYF TGTGCCAGCAGTGGGGAGGGCTACGAGCAGTACTTC
- TRBJ1-3 TRBV2 - CASSDTRSGNTIYF TGTGCCAGCAGTGACACCCGCTCTGGAAACACCATATATTTT
once TRBJ1-1 TRBV10-2 - CASSEYFGDTEAFF TGCGCCAGCAGTGAATACTTCGGGGACACTGAAGCTTTCTTT
once TRBJ2-7 TRBV3-1/TRBV3-2 - CASSQVGAYPGEQYF TGTGCCAGCAGCCAGGTTGGGGCGTATCCAGGGGAGCAGTACTTC
few TRBJ1-4 TRBV7-2 - CASSVSGATNEKLFF TGTGCCAGCAGCGTATCAGGGGCAACTAATGAAAAACTGTTTTTT
- TRBJ1-6 TRBV20-1 - CSASGDSPLHF TGCAGTGCTAGTGGCGATTCACCCCTCCACTTT
- TRBJ2-1 TRBV5-4 - CASSLPGAGEQFF TGTGCCAGCAGCTTGCCAGGGGCAGGGGAGCAGTTCTTC
- TRBJ2-5 TRBV7-2 TRBD2 CASSTTRGEKTQYF TGTGCCAGCAGCACAACACGGGGGGAAAAGACCCAGTACTTC
- TRBJ1-5 TRBV5-4 - CASSLAGGGQPQHF TGTGCCAGCAGCTTGGCGGGGGGCGGTCAGCCCCAGCATTTT
once TRBJ1-2 TRBV10-2 - CASSPRHSTVFF TGCGCCAGCAGTCCGCGCCACTCGACAGTTTTCTTC
- TRBJ2-1 TRBV19 - CATQTTLEREQFF TGTGCCACCCAGACAACCTTGGAGCGAGAGCAGTTCTTC
few TRBJ2-1 TRBV30 - CAWSMPPSYNEQFF TGTGCCTGGAGTATGCCTCCGTCCTACAATGAGCAGTTCTTC